This T cell receptor beta chain was found in a study of shared clonotypes between healthy human individuals. About the study: Three plates each covered CD4 naive and memory; CD8 naive two, CD8 memory one.

V was trimmed by 3 bases and J by 9 bases, leaving 15 bases between them. The CDR3 spans 14 residues. In germline, CDR1 is SGHTA, CDR2 FQGNSA. Turning to this clone: Its antigen is undetermined.

The assay used deep level. Original methodology: Junction-only sequences without quality scores came from ImmunoSEQ, so filtering differed. Clones were read by immunoSEQ multiplex PCR, and TCRdb kept only the in-frame ones, dropping some. Clonal size and the V and J genes are those of that table, whereas D and trimming came from the DNA. Here the sample spans some 1.4 million clones, approximately 97% being singletons. Broader study findings: Clonotypes that were shared across four donors made up around 5% of naive CD4 clonotypes.

Sequenced input: naive CD4+ T cells sorted from blood. Sample subset: CD45RA+ positively selected. The TCR comes from a man aged 25-45 years in good health. The rearrangement uses TRBV7-2 and TRBJ2-1, with D possibly being TRBD1 (6 bases). This CDR3 is CASSFFQGRAEQFF. The CDR3 DNA is TGTGCCAGCAGCTTTTTCCAGGGGAGAGCTGAGCAGTTCTTC.